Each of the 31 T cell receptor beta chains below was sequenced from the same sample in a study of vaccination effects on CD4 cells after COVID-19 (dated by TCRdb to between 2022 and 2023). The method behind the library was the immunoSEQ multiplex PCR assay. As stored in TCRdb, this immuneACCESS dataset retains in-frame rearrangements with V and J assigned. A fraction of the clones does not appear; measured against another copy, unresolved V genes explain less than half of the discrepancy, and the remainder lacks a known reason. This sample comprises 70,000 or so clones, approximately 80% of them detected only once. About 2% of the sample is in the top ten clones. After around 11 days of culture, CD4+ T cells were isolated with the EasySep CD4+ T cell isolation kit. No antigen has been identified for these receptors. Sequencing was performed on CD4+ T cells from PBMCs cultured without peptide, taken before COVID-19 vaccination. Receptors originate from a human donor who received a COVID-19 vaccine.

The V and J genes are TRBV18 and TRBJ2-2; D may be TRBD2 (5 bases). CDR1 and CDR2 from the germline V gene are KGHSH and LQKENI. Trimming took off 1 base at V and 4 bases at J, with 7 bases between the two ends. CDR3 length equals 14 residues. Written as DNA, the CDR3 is TGTGCCAGCTCACCACTGGGGAGCACCGGGGAGCTGTTTTTT. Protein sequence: CASSPLGSTGELFF.

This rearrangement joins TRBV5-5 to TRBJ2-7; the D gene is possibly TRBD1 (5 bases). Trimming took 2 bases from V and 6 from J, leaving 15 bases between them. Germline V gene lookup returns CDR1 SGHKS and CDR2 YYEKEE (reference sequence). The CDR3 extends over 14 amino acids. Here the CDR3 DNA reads TGTGCCAGCAGCTTTAACAGGCAGGTCGGCGAGCAGTACGTC. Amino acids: CASSFNRQVGEQYV.

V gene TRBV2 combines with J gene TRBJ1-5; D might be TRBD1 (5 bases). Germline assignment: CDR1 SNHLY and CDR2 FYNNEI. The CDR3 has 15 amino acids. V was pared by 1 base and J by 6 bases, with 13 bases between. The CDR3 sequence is CASSEGGGGSQPQHF. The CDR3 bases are TGTGCCAGCAGTGAAGGTGGGGGGGGGTCTCAGCCCCAGCATTTT.

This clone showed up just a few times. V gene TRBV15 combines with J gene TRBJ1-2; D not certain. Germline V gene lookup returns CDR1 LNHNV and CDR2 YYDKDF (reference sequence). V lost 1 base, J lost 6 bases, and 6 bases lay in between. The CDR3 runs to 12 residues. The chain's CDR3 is CATSRGGDGYTF. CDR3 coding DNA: TGTGCCACCAGCAGAGGTGGGGATGGCTACACCTTC.

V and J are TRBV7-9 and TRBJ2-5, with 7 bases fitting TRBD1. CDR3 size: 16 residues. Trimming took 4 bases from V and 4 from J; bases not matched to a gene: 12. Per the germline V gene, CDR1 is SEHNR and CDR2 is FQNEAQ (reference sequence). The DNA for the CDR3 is TGTGCCAGCAGCTACGACATAGACAGGGCGGGAGAGACCCAGTACTTC. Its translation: CASSYDIDRAGETQYF.

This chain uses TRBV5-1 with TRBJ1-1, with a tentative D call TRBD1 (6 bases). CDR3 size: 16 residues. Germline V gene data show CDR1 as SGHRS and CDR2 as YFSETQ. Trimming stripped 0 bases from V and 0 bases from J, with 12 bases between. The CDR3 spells CASSLGAGALNTEAFF. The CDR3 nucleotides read TGCGCCAGCAGCTTGGGTGCAGGGGCATTGAACACTGAAGCTTTCTTT.

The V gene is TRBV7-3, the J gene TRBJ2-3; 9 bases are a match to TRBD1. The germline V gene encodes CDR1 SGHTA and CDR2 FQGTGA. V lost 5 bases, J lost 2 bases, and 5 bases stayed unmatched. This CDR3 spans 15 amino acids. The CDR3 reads CASSLGDRDTDTQYF. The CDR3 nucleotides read TGTGCCAGCAGCCTTGGGGACAGGGACACAGATACGCAGTATTTT.

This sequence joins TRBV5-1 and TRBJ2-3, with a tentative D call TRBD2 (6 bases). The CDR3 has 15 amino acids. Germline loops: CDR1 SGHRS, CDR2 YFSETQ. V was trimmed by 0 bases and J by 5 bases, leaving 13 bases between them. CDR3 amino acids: CASSLVVSGGDTQYF. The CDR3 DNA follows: TGCGCCAGCAGCTTGGTCGTTAGCGGAGGAGATACGCAGTATTTT.

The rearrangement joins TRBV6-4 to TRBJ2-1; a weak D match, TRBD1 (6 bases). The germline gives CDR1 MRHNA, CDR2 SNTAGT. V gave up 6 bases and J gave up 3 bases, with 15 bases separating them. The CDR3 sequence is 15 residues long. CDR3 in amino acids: CASSAGVGVYNEQFF. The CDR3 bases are TGTGCCAGCAGCGCAGGGGTAGGGGTCTACAATGAGCAGTTCTTC.

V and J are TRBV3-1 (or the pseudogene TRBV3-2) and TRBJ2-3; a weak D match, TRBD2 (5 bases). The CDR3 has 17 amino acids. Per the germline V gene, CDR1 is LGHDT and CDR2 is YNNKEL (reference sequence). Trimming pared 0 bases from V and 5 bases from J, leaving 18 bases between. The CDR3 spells CASSQDQEPGVGDTQYF. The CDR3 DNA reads TGTGCCAGCAGCCAAGATCAGGAACCCGGGGTAGGAGATACGCAGTATTTT.

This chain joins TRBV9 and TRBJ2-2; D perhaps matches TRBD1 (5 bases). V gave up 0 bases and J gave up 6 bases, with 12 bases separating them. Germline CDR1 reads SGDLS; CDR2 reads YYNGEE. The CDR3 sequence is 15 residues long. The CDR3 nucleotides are TGTGCCAGCAGCGTAGGACAGCCCGGCGCCGGGGAGCTGTTTTTT. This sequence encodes CASSVGQPGAGELFF.

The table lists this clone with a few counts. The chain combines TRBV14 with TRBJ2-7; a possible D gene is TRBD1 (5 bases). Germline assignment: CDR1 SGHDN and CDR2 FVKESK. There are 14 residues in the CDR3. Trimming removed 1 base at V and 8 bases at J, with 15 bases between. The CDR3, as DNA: TGTGCCAGCAGCCAAGCAGGGTCGACGGGTAAGCAGTACGTC. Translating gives CASSQAGSTGKQYV.

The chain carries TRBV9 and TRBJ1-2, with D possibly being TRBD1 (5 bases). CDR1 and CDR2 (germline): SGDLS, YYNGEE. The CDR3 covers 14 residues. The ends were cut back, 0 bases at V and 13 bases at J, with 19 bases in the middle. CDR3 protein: CASSVDLAQGDSTF. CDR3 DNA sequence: TGTGCCAGCAGCGTAGATTTAGCCCAGGGAGACTCCACCTTC.

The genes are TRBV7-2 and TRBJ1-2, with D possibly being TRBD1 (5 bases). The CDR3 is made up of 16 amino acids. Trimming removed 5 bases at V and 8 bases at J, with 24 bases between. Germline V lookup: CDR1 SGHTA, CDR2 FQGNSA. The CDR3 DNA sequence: TGTGCCAGCAGCCCTCTCCCCGGGTTTTCATGGGGGGGCTACACCTTC. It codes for CASSPLPGFSWGGYTF.

In DNA, the CDR3 is TGTGCCAGCAGTCGTCAGGGTTTCTCTGGAAACACCATATATTTT. Protein product: CASSRQGFSGNTIYF. The chain has TRBV27 and TRBJ1-3, with TRBD1 as a possible D gene (5 bases). In germline, CDR1 is MNHEY, CDR2 SMNVEV (reference sequence). The V gene lost 5 bases and the J gene lost 0 bases, with 11 bases spanning the gap. The length of the CDR3 is 15 residues.

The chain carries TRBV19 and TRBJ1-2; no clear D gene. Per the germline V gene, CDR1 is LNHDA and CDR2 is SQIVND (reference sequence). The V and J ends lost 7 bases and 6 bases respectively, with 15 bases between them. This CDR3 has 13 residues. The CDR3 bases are TGTGCCAGTACCGAACTCGTACCGAATGGCTACACCTTC. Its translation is CASTELVPNGYTF. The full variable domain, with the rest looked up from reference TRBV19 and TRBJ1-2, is DGGITQSPKYLFRKEGQNVTLSCEQNLNHDAMYWYRQDPGQGLRLIYYSQIVNDFQKGDIAEGYSVSREKKESFPLTVTSAQKNPTAFYLCASTELVPNGYTFGSGTRLTVV.

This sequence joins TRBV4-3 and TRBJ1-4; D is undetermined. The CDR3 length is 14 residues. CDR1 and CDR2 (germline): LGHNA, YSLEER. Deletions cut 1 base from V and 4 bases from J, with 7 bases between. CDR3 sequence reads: CASSQGQSNEKLFF. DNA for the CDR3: TGCGCCAGCAGCCAAGGACAAAGTAATGAAAAACTGTTTTTT.

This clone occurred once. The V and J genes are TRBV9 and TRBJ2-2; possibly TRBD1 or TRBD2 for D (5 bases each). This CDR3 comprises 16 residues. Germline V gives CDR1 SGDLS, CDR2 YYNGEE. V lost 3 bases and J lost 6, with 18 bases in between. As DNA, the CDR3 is TGTGCCAGCAGCGAAGGCAGGGAGAGGGAATCCGGGGAGCTGTTTTTT. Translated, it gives CASSEGRERESGELFF.

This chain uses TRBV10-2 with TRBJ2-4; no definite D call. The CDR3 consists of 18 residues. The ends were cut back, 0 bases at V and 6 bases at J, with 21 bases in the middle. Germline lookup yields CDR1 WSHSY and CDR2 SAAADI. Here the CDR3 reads CASSESTTNPGTINIQYF. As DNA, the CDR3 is TGCGCCAGCAGTGAGTCAACAACAAACCCCGGAACGATAAACATTCAGTACTTC.

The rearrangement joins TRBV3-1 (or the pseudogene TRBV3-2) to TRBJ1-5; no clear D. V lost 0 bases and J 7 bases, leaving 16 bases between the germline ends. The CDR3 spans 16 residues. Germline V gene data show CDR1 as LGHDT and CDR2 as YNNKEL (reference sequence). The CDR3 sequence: CASSQDLPGVGQPQHF. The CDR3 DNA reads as TGTGCCAGCAGCCAAGACTTGCCCGGGGTGGGGCAGCCCCAGCATTTT.

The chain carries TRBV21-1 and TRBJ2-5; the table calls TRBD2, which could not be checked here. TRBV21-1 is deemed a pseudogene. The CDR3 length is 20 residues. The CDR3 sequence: CASSKRQVLWPGREQETQYF. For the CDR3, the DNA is TGTGCCAGCAGCAAACGGCAGGTACTCTGGCCGGGTCGGGAACAAGAGACCCAGTACTTC.

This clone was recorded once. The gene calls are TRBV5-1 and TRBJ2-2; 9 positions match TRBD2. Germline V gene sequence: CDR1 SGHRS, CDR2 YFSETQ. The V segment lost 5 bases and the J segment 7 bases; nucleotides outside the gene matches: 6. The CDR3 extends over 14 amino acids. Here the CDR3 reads CASRDGLAYGELFF. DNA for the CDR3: TGCGCCAGCAGGGACGGACTAGCGTACGGGGAGCTGTTTTTT.

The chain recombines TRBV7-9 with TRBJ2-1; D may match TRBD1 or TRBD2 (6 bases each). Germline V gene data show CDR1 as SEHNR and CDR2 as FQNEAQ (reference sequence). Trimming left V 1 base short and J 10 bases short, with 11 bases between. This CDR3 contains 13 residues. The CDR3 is CASSLETGGEQFF. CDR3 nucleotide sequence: TGTGCCAGCAGCTTAGAGACAGGAGGGGAGCAGTTCTTC.

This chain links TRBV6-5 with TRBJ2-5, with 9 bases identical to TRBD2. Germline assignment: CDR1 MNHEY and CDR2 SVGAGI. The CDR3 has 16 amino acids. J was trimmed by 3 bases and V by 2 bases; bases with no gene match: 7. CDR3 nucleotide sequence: TGTGCCAGCAGTTACGGGCTAGCGGGGACGAAAGAGACCCAGTACTTC. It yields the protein CASSYGLAGTKETQYF.

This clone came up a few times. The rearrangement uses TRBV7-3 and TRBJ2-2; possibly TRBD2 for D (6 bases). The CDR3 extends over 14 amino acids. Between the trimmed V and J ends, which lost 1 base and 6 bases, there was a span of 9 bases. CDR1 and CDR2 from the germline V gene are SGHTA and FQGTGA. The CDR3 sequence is CASSLRGGSGELFF. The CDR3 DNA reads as TGTGCCAGCAGCTTAAGGGGAGGTTCCGGGGAGCTGTTTTTT.

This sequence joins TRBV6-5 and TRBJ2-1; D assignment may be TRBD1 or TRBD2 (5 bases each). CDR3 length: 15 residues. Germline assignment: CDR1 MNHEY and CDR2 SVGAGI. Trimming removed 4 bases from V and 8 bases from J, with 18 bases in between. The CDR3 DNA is TGTGCCAGCAGTTTAGGATACAATCGAGGGGATGAGCAGTTCTTC. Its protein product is CASSLGYNRGDEQFF.

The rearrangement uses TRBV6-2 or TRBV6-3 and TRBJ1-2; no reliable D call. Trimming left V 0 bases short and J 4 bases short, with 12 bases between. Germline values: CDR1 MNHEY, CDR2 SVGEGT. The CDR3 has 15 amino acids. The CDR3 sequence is CASSYSIRTTYGYTF. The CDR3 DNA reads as TGTGCCAGCAGTTACTCGATACGTACGACCTATGGCTACACCTTC.

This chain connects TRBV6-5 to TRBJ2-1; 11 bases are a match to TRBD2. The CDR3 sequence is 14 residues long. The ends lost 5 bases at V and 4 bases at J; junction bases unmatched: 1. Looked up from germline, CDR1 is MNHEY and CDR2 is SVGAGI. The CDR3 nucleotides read TGTGCCAGCAGTCGACTAGCGGGATACAATGAGCAGTTCTTC. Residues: CASSRLAGYNEQFF.

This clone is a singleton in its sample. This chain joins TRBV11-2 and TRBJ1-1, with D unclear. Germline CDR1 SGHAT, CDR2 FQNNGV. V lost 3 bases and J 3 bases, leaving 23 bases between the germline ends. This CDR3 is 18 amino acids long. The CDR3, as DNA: TGTGCCAGCAGCTTCCCCGGGTCACGTAAAATTACCTACACTGAAGCTTTCTTT. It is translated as CASSFPGSRKITYTEAFF.

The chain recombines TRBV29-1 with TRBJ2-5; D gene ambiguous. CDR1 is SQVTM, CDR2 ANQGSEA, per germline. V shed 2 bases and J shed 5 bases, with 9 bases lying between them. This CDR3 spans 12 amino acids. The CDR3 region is CSVESAAETQYF. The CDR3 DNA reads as TGCAGCGTTGAATCTGCGGCGGAGACCCAGTACTTC.

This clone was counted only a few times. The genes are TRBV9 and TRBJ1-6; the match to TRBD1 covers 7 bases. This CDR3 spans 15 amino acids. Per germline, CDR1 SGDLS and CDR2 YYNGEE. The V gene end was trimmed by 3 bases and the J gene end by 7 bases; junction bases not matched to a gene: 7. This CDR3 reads CASSAQGFSNSPLHF. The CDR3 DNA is TGTGCCAGCAGCGCACAGGGGTTTAGCAATTCACCCCTCCACTTT.